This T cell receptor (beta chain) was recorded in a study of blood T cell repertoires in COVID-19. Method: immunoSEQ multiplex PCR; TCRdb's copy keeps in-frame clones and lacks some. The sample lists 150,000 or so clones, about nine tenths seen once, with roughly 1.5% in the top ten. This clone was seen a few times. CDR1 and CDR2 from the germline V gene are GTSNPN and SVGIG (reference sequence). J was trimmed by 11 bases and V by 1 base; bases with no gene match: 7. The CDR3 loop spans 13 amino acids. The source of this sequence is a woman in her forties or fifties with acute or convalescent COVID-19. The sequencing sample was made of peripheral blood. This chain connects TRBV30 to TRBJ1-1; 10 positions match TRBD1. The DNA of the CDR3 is TGTGCCTGGAGTGCCCTCGGGACAGGGGAGGCTTTCTTT. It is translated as CAWSALGTGEAFF. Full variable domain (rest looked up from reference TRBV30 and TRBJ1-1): SQTIHQWPATLVQPVGSPLSLECTVEGTSNPNLYWYRQAAGRGLQLLFYSVGIGQISSEVPQNLSASRPQDRQFILSSKKLLLSDSGFYLCAWSALGTGEAFFGQGTRLTVV.